This T cell receptor (beta chain) is from a study of cytomegalovirus exposure and HLA in healthy donors. Vbeta (60) and Jbeta (13) primers were used in the PCR. Sequencing was performed with immunoSEQ multiplex PCR; in TCRdb, only in-frame clones are kept and a portion is missing. The sample yields fewer than 110,000 clones, around three quarters seen once. This CDR3 has 14 residues. Trimming stripped 5 bases from V and 3 bases from J, with 13 bases between. Germline V gives CDR1 LNHNV, CDR2 YYDKDF (reference sequence). Specimen: PBMCs. The clonotype comes from a man aged 25 to 40 in good health and CMV-seronegative. This rearrangement joins TRBV15 to TRBJ2-5; D not resolved. The CDR3 here is CATSRGRPEETQYF. CDR3 in DNA: TGTGCCACCAGCCGTGGCAGGCCTGAAGAGACCCAGTACTTC.